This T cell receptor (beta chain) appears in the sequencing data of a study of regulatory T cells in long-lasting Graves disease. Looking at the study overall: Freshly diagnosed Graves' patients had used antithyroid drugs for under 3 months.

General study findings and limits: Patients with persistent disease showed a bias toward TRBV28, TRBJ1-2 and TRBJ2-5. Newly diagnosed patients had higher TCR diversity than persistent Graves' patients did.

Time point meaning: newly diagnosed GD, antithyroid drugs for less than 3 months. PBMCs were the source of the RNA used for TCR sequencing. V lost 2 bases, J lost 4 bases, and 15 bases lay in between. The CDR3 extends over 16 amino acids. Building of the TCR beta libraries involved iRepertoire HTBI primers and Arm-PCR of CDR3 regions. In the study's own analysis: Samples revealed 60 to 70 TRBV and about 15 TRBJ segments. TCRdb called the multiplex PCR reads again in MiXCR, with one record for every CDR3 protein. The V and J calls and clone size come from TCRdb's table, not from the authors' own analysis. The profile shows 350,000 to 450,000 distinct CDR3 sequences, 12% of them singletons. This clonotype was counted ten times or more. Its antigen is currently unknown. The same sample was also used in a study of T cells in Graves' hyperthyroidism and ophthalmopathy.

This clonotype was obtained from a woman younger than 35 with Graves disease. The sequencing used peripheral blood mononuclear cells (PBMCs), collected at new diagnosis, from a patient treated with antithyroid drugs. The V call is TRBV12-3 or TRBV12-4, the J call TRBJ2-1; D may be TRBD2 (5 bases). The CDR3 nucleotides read TGTGCCAGCAGTTTATGGCGGGTGTACACTTACAATGAGCAGTTCTTC. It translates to CASSLWRVYTYNEQFF.